This T cell receptor (beta chain) stems from a study of cytomegalovirus exposure and HLA in healthy donors. Study findings and constraints: Apart from CMV serostatus, no immune exposure information was available.

This clone showed up just a few times. What it recognizes is unknown. V lost 2 bases to trimming and J lost 4 bases, with 11 bases between them. CDR3 length equals 14 residues. Looked up from germline, CDR1 is SNHLY and CDR2 is FYNNEI. In the PCR, 60 Vbeta and 13 Jbeta primers were used. TCRdb's copy holds only in-frame clones and misses some; the assay was immunoSEQ multiplex PCR. This table holds 150,000 to 200,000 clones, 79% found once. Sequenced material: PBMCs. This chain joins TRBV2 and TRBJ1-2; D possibly corresponds to TRBD1 (5 bases). The source is a woman aged 40 to 50 in good health and CMV-seronegative. The CDR3 is CASSELGQGYGYTF. The CDR3 DNA follows: TGTGCCAGCAGTGAACTAGGACAAGGCTATGGCTACACCTTC.